Listed below are T cell receptor beta chains from one sample, sequenced in a study of cytomegalovirus exposure and HLA in healthy donors. The protocol was immunoSEQ multiplex PCR, while the TCRdb copy is restricted to in-frame clones and leaves out a portion. Of around 120,000 clones listed, 81% were seen once; the top ten hold about 0.7%. The sequenced sample was PBMCs. Receptors were obtained from a man aged 18 to 29 in good health and CMV-seronegative. CDR3s leave out the opening cysteine and the closing phenylalanine or tryptophan.

V gene	J gene	CDR3 protein
TRBV23-1	TRBJ1-1	ASSPRVKKNTEAF
TRBV20-1	TRBJ1-2	SAGGSNGYT
TRBV5-8	TRBJ2-7	ASSLQVTGQY
TRBV11-3	TRBJ1-1	ASSFGQRNTEAF
TRBV20-1	TRBJ1-1	SAAQVTEAF
TRBV19	TRBJ1-5	ASSMEHGQPQH
TRBV23-1	TRBJ2-5	ASSQSGRGIIETQY
TRBV7-2	TRBJ2-2	ASSSLRGQVGGELF
TRBV7-9	TRBJ1-1	ASSLSRSNTEAF
TRBV5-6	TRBJ1-5	ASSYRVGNQPQH
TRBV6-4	TRBJ2-1	ASSDSDGGANEQF
TRBV10-2	TRBJ2-5	ASSLWGRETQY
TRBV28	TRBJ2-2	ASSLLSGGARSTGELF
TRBV6-5	TRBJ2-2	ASARAGATTGELF
TRBV5-4	TRBJ1-4	ASSLEGGDYEKLF
TRBV6-6	TRBJ2-7	ASSRQGAASYEQY
TRBV9	TRBJ1-3	ASSARYGGDTIY